This T cell receptor (beta chain) is drawn from a study of control samples from healthy donors and cancer patients. Only in-frame clones appear in the TCRdb table, and some are missing; sequencing was by immunoSEQ multiplex PCR. The sample has about 120,000 clones, approximately 94% seen once; the top ten hold over 1.5%. V dropped 4 bases and J dropped 0 bases, with 11 bases sitting between them. This CDR3 region has 14 residues. Per the germline V gene, CDR1 is SGHDT and CDR2 is YYEEEE. The chain joins TRBV5-6 to TRBJ2-7, with D tentatively TRBD2 (5 bases). This clonotype was sampled from a man between 50 and 59 years old with head and neck cancer. Sample: PBMCs. The DNA of the CDR3 is TGTGCCAGCAGCCGGACTCAAAGCTCCTACGAGCAGTACTTC. It codes for CASSRTQSSYEQYF.